What follows is one T cell receptor beta chain and its context. What it binds is not known. Germline loops: CDR1 SGHAT, CDR2 FQNNGV. After removal of 5 bases from V and 12 bases from J, the junction contained 11 bases not matched to a gene. This CDR3 has 13 residues. These data originate in a study of response to subunit inactivated influenza vaccine. Study results and caveats: It was the authors' suggestion that each seasonal influenza vaccination recruits few new T cells.

TCRdb reprocessed the RT-PCR reads via MiXCR and lists one record per CDR3 protein. The profile covers 800,000 or so distinct CDR3 sequences, with 21% appearing a single time and approximately 10% taken by the ten largest. Sequenced here: PBMCs from blood, sampled more than 4 days after vaccination. The TCR originated in a man aged 45-60 years who received an inactivated influenza vaccine. The rearrangement links TRBV11-2 to TRBJ2-3; 7 bases are shared with TRBD1. CDR3 sequence: CASSPNRQGRQYF. The CDR3 region has the DNA TGTGCCAGCAGCCCCAACCGACAGGGTAGACAGTATTTT.